Described below is a single T cell receptor (beta chain) sequence and its context. Trimming left V 3 bases short and J 0 bases short, with 17 bases between. CDR3 length: 17 residues. The record originates from a study of blood T cells in healthy people across ages. Next came a second PCR, run for about 7 to 12 cycles, which used a sample-barcoded 5' primer along with a J-beta primer mix. Via MiXCR, TCRdb re-called the 5' RACE reads, giving one row per CDR3 protein. The repertoire holds about 1.4 million distinct CDR3 sequences, with 45% to 70% as singletons. This TCR came from a man between 18 and 35 years old in good health. The sample taken for sequencing was blood. V and J are TRBV12-3 or TRBV12-4 and TRBJ2-5; weak D call: TRBD2 (7 bases). For the CDR3, the DNA is TGTGCCAGCAGTTTCCCGTCGTCGGGGGGCCACCAAGAGACCCAGTACTTC. Translation: CASSFPSSGGHQETQYF.